The 32 T cell receptor beta chains below all came from one sample that was sequenced in a study of PD-1 blockade in classical Hodgkin lymphoma. Sequenced by immunoSEQ multiplex PCR; TCRdb stores in-frame clones only, minus some. The repertoire holds some 90,000 clones, with 85% to 95% as singletons. Each of the patients experienced relapse following autologous stem cell transplantation, and their brentuximab vedotin exposure differed. The sample was peripheral blood mononuclear cells (PBMCs), taken before the second cycle of nivolumab. Receptors originate from a human donor with classical Hodgkin lymphoma.

The chain joins TRBV6-4 to TRBJ1-1; D is possibly TRBD1 (5 bases). CDR3 length: 15 amino acids. V was pared by 4 bases and J by 1 base, with 13 bases between. Germline lookup yields CDR1 MRHNA and CDR2 SNTAGT. The CDR3 DNA is TGTGCCAGCAGTGGGGGAACAGGACCGAACACTGAAGCTTTCTTT. Encoded protein: CASSGGTGPNTEAFF.

This clone was seen a single time. V is TRBV19 and J is TRBJ2-6, with TRBD1 identical over 7 bases. The CDR3 consists of 18 residues. Losses at the gene ends were 6 bases for V and 0 bases for J; bases not matched to a gene: 11. Germline assignment: CDR1 LNHDA and CDR2 SQIVND (reference sequence). The CDR3 sequence: CASSLPGQAFSGANVLTF. DNA of the CDR3: TGTGCCAGTAGCCTCCCCGGACAGGCATTCTCTGGGGCCAACGTCCTGACTTTC.

The chain carries TRBV5-4 and TRBJ2-7, with 8 bases fitting TRBD2. This CDR3 comprises 16 residues. J lost 2 bases, V lost 4 bases, and 11 bases had no gene match. CDR1 is SGHNT and CDR2 is YYREEE in the germline V gene (reference sequence). DNA for the CDR3: TGTGCCAGCAGCACCCCCCGGACTAGCATGACCTACGAGCAGTACTTC. Translating gives CASSTPRTSMTYEQYF.

The genes are TRBV14 and TRBJ1-1; D remains ambiguous. The CDR3 extends over 14 amino acids. The germline gives CDR1 SGHDN, CDR2 FVKESK. The V gene lost 3 bases and the J gene lost 0 bases, with 8 bases spanning the gap. CDR3 sequence reads: CASSQNQMNTEAFF. The CDR3 region has the DNA TGTGCCAGCAGCCAGAATCAGATGAACACTGAAGCTTTCTTT.

This chain links TRBV10-2 with TRBJ2-2, with 13 nucleotides matching TRBD2. The germline V gene encodes CDR1 WSHSY and CDR2 SAAADI. The CDR3 has 15 amino acids. J lost 7 bases, V lost 6 bases, and 5 bases had no gene match. This chain's CDR3 is CASSQLAGGLGELFF. The CDR3 region has the DNA TGCGCCAGCAGCCAACTAGCGGGAGGGCTCGGGGAGCTGTTTTTT.

V and J are TRBV11-3 and TRBJ1-1; D is undetermined. This CDR3 comprises 13 residues. CDR1 and CDR2 from the germline V gene are SGHNT and YENEEA. Trimming removed 4 bases from V and 5 bases from J, with 11 bases in between. DNA for the CDR3: TGTGCCAGCAGCTCCAACGAAAGGACTGAAGCTTTCTTT. This sequence encodes CASSSNERTEAFF.

This chain connects TRBV7-6 to TRBJ2-2; weak D call: TRBD2 (6 bases). Per the germline V gene, CDR1 is SGHVS and CDR2 is FNYEAQ. The CDR3 runs 17 residues. V was clipped by 2 bases and J by 4 bases, with 17 bases between them. The CDR3 bases are TGTGCCAGCAGCTTAAGGGGTGGGACTGGTTCCACCGGGGAGCTGTTTTTT. Protein product: CASSLRGGTGSTGELFF.

The V call is TRBV11-3, the J call TRBJ2-5; D perhaps matches TRBD2 (5 bases). V was clipped by 4 bases and J by 5 bases, with 11 bases between them. This CDR3 has 13 residues. Germline lookup yields CDR1 SGHNT and CDR2 YENEEA. CDR3 sequence: CASSSVGGETQYF. The CDR3 DNA is TGTGCCAGCAGCTCGGTGGGCGGGGAGACCCAGTACTTC.

V gene TRBV19 combines with J gene TRBJ1-5; D unclear. The CDR3 has 13 amino acids. CDR1 is LNHDA and CDR2 is SQIVND in the germline V gene (reference sequence). The V gene lost 5 bases and the J gene lost 3 bases, with 8 bases spanning the gap. CDR3 in amino acids: CASSVSHNQPQHF. The DNA for the CDR3 is TGTGCCAGTAGTGTAAGTCACAATCAGCCCCAGCATTTT.

This CDR3 reads CAWRDRAPNEQYF. CDR3 in DNA: TGTGCCTGGCGGGACAGGGCGCCCAACGAGCAGTACTTC. This rearrangement joins TRBV30 to TRBJ2-7, with TRBD1 identical over 9 bases. CDR3 length: 13 amino acids. Germline V gene data show CDR1 as GTSNPN and CDR2 as SVGIG (reference sequence). The ends lost 5 bases at V and 5 bases at J; junction bases unmatched: 7.

The rearrangement joins TRBV11-2 to TRBJ1-1, with D perhaps matching TRBD1 (5 bases). The CDR3 is 12 residues long. CDR1 is SGHAT, CDR2 FQNNGV, per germline. V lost 4 bases and J 5 bases, leaving 8 bases between the germline ends. The CDR3 protein is CASSSWGTEAFF. Written as DNA, the CDR3 is TGTGCCAGCAGCTCCTGGGGGACTGAAGCTTTCTTT.

The gene calls are TRBV6-6 and TRBJ2-5; a weak D match, TRBD1 (6 bases). The V gene lost 2 bases and the J gene lost 4 bases, with 17 bases spanning the gap. The CDR3 is made up of 16 amino acids. The V gene's germline CDR1 is MNHNY and CDR2 SVGAGI (reference sequence). CDR3 region: CASSYGYRDPIETQYF. The DNA for the CDR3 is TGTGCCAGCAGTTACGGGTACAGGGACCCTATAGAGACCCAGTACTTC.

This rearrangement joins TRBV28 to TRBJ1-5, with D hard to call. The CDR3 is made up of 15 amino acids. V gave up 8 bases and J gave up 2 bases, with 16 bases separating them. Germline V gene data show CDR1 as MDHEN and CDR2 as SYDVKM. DNA for the CDR3: TGTGCCAGCCAAAGGGAGGGTCGGCGCAATCAGCCCCAGCATTTT. It codes for CASQREGRRNQPQHF.

In its sample, this clone was seen a few times. The V and J genes are TRBV7-9 and TRBJ2-5; D unclear. The CDR3 covers 14 residues. V dropped 5 bases and J dropped 1 base, with 11 bases sitting between them. CDR1 and CDR2 from the germline V gene are SEHNR and FQNEAQ (reference sequence). CDR3 sequence (DNA): TGTGCCAGCAGCAAAGAACTCCTCCAAGAGACCCAGTACTTC. It codes for CASSKELLQETQYF.

V gene TRBV12-5 combines with J gene TRBJ2-1; the match to TRBD2 covers 7 bases. V was pared by 7 bases and J by 6 bases, with 6 bases of the junction left unmatched. Per germline, CDR1 LGHNT and CDR2 FRNRAP. The CDR3 is made up of 13 amino acids. The CDR3 reads CASAREVGNEQFF. The CDR3 DNA is TGTGCTAGTGCTCGGGAGGTTGGCAATGAGCAGTTCTTC.

This clone was recorded only once. V and J are TRBV25-1 and TRBJ2-7, with D unresolved. Per the germline V gene, CDR1 is MGHDK and CDR2 is SYGVNS. This CDR3 is 14 amino acids long. The V end lost 3 bases, the J end lost 2 bases, and 11 bases lay between the germline ends. CDR3 DNA: TGTGCCAGCAGTGATGCTGTGTTCGCCTACGAGCAGTACTTC. Encoded protein: CASSDAVFAYEQYF.

V and J are TRBV7-9 and TRBJ2-7, with D uncertain. Germline V gene data show CDR1 as SEHNR and CDR2 as FQNEAQ (reference sequence). This CDR3 comprises 14 residues. The germline V and J ends were trimmed by 8 bases and 2 bases, with 16 bases remaining between them. The DNA for the CDR3 is TGTGCCAGCGCATCCCCTACCGGCACCTACGAGCAGTACTTC. Translation gives CASASPTGTYEQYF. The full variable domain, rest sourced from reference TRBV7-9 and TRBJ2-7, is DTGVSQNPRHKITKRGQNVTFRCDPISEHNRLYWYRQTLGQGPEFLTYFQNEAQLEKSRLLSDRFSAERPKGSFSTLEIQRTEQGDSAMYLCASASPTGTYEQYFGPGTRLTVT.

The chain couples TRBV30 to TRBJ1-4, with 8 bases matching TRBD1. The CDR3 is 15 residues long. V lost 4 bases and J lost 7; bases outside the gene matches: 11. CDR1 and CDR2 (germline): GTSNPN, SVGIG (reference sequence). CDR3 region: CAWTNGQGSTEKLFF. The CDR3 bases are TGTGCCTGGACAAACGGACAGGGTAGTACTGAAAAACTGTTTTTT.

The chain is built from TRBV7-2 and TRBJ2-1; no reliable D call. CDR1 SGHTA and CDR2 FQGNSA come from the germline V gene. This CDR3 has 12 residues. The V gene lost 5 bases and the J gene lost 12 bases, with 14 bases spanning the gap. The CDR3 loop reads CASSPVPDAQFF. The DNA for the CDR3 is TGTGCCAGCAGCCCTGTGCCTGATGCGCAGTTCTTC.

The chain couples TRBV10-3 to TRBJ2-3; 11 bases are a match to TRBD2. V was pared by 7 bases and J by 0 bases, with 3 bases of the junction left unmatched. Germline V CDR1 and CDR2: ENHRY, SYGVKD. This CDR3 is built from 15 residues. CDR3 residues: CAITGTSGSTDTQYF. In nucleotides, the CDR3 is TGTGCCATCACCGGGACTAGCGGCAGCACAGATACGCAGTATTTT.

CDR3 coding DNA: TGCGCCAGCACCAAGTCCGCAACTAATGAAAAACTGTTTTTT. As protein: CASTKSATNEKLFF. The chain joins TRBV4-1 to TRBJ1-4; D gene ambiguous. Germline CDR1 is MGHRA and CDR2 is YSYEKL. V was pared by 7 bases and J by 0 bases, with 9 bases between. This CDR3 contains 14 residues.

V usage is TRBV18 and J usage is TRBJ2-7; D unclear. Germline loops: CDR1 KGHSH, CDR2 LQKENI. Trimming stripped 3 bases from V and 5 bases from J, with 26 bases between. The CDR3 runs 18 residues. The CDR3: CASSPLPGVSTTFHEQYF. CDR3 nucleotide sequence: TGTGCCAGCTCACCGTTGCCTGGGGTTTCCACTACCTTTCACGAGCAGTACTTC.

The V call is TRBV29-1, the J call TRBJ1-4; no definite D call. Germline CDR1 SQVTM, CDR2 ANQGSEA. This CDR3 contains 10 residues. V was shortened by 4 bases and J by 7 bases, with 4 bases between the two germline ends. As DNA, the CDR3 is TGCAGCGTTGTGGGTGAAAAACTGTTTTTT. Translating it yields CSVVGEKLFF. The full variable domain, completed using reference TRBV29-1 and TRBJ1-4, is SAVISQKPSRDICQRGTSLTIQCQVDSQVTMMFWYRQQPGQSLTLIATANQGSEATYESGFVIDKFPISRPNLTFSTLTVSNMSPEDSSIYLCSVVGEKLFFGSGTQLSVL.

This chain joins TRBV14 and TRBJ2-2, with TRBD1 identical over 7 bases. With V trimmed by 5 bases and J by 6 bases, 3 bases remained unmatched. The CDR3 length is 13 residues. Germline V gene lookup returns CDR1 SGHDN and CDR2 FVKESK. The CDR3 protein is CASSSRGSGELFF. For the CDR3, the DNA is TGTGCCAGCAGCTCCAGGGGGTCCGGGGAGCTGTTTTTT.

The chain couples TRBV28 to TRBJ2-1; D not resolved. Trimming removed 1 base from V and 4 bases from J, with 5 bases in between. There are 13 residues in the CDR3. Germline CDR1 reads MDHEN; CDR2 reads SYDVKM. The CDR3 spells CASSLLGYNEQFF. CDR3 nucleotides: TGTGCCAGCAGTTTATTAGGGTACAATGAGCAGTTCTTC.

Note on this clone: Other nucleotide sequences from this sample produce the same CDR3. V usage is TRBV6-5 and J usage is TRBJ1-5; D perhaps matches TRBD1 (6 bases). CDR1 and CDR2 from the germline V gene are MNHEY and SVGAGI. The CDR3 sequence is 15 residues long. V was shortened by 0 bases and J by 4 bases, with 10 bases between the two germline ends. CDR3 loop: CASSYSAGTNQPQHF. The CDR3, as DNA: TGTGCCAGCAGTTACTCGGCAGGGACAAATCAGCCCCAGCATTTT.

The chain carries TRBV4-2 and TRBJ2-4; no clear D gene. Trimming took off 3 bases at V and 9 bases at J, with 12 bases between the two ends. CDR1 and CDR2 from the germline V gene are LGHNA and YNFKEQ. This CDR3 region has 13 residues. The CDR3 protein is CASSQGNWLIQYF. CDR3 bases: TGTGCCAGCAGCCAGGGGAATTGGCTCATTCAGTACTTC.

The chain combines TRBV10-1 with TRBJ2-3; D possibly corresponds to TRBD2 (6 bases). V gave up 4 bases and J gave up 2 bases, with 19 bases separating them. This CDR3 contains 17 residues. In germline, CDR1 is WNHNN, CDR2 SYGVQD (reference sequence). The CDR3 loop is CASSAGDGTRITDTQYF. Written as DNA, the CDR3 is TGCGCCAGCAGTGCGGGGGACGGCACCCGGATCACAGATACGCAGTATTTT.

The chain is built from TRBV29-1 and TRBJ2-7; 9 bases match TRBD1. The CDR3 consists of 13 residues. CDR1 is SQVTM and CDR2 is ANQGSEA in the germline V gene. V shed 5 bases and J 4 bases; nucleotides not matched to a gene: 6. CDR3 bases: TGCAGCGTTTCTAACAGGGGGCATTACGAGCAGTACTTC. It codes for CSVSNRGHYEQYF.

This clone was counted once. This chain connects TRBV5-6 to TRBJ2-5, with TRBD2 matching 12 bases. J lost 5 bases, V lost 2 bases, and 10 bases had no gene match. Per germline, CDR1 SGHDT and CDR2 YYEEEE. The CDR3 is 17 amino acids. CDR3: CASSFWWSLAGGETQYF. CDR3 DNA: TGTGCCAGCAGCTTCTGGTGGTCGCTAGCGGGAGGGGAGACCCAGTACTTC.

This CDR3 is CASSLVSRGATEAFF. The CDR3 region has the DNA TGTGCCAGCAGCTTAGTGTCACGGGGGGCCACTGAAGCTTTCTTT. The chain recombines TRBV7-2 with TRBJ1-1; possible D gene TRBD1, 6 bases. The germline CDR1 and CDR2 sequences are SGHTA and FQGNSA. Trimming left V 1 base short and J 4 bases short, with 13 bases between. This CDR3 region has 15 residues.

This chain uses TRBV6-4 with TRBJ2-5; TRBD2 is a possible D gene (5 bases). The CDR3 has 15 residues. Germline values: CDR1 MRHNA, CDR2 SNTAGT. Between the trimmed V and J ends, which lost 4 bases and 4 bases, there was a span of 16 bases. The CDR3 loop reads CASSVYAGAGETQYF. The CDR3 DNA sequence: TGTGCCAGCAGTGTTTACGCGGGCGCGGGAGAGACCCAGTACTTC.